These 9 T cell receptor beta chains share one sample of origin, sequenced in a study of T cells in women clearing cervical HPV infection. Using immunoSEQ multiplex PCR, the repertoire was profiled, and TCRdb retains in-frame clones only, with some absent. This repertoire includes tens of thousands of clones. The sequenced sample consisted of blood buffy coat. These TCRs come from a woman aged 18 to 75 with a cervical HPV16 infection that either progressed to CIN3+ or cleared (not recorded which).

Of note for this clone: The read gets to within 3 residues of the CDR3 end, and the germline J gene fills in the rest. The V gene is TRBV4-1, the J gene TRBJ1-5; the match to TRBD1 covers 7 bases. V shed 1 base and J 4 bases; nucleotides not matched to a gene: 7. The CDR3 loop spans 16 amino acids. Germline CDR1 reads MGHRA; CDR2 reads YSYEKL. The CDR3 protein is CASSQGYRGGNQPQHF. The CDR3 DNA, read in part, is TGCGCCAGCAGCCAAGGATACAGGGGAGGGAATCAGCCC.

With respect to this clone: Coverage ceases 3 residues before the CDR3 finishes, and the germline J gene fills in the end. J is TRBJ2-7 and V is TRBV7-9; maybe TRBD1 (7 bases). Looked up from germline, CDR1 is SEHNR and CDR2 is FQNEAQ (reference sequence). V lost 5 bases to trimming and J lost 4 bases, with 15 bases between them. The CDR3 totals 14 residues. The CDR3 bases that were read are TGTGCCAGCAGCGCGGGACAGCTTATTTACGAG. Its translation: CASSAGQLIYE. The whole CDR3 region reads CASSAGQLIYEQYF.

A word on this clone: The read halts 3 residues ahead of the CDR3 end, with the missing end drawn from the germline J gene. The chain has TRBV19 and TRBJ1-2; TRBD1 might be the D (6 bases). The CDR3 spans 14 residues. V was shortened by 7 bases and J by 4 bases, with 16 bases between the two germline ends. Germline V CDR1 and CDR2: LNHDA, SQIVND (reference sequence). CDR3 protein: CASTPTGIGYGYTF. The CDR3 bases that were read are TGTGCCAGTACCCCTACAGGGATAGGCTATGGC.

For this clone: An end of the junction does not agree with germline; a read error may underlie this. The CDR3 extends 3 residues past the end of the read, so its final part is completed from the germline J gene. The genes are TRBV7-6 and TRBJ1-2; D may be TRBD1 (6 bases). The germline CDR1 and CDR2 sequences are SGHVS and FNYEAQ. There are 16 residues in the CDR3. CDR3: CASSLLAGALAYDYTF. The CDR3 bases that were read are TGTGCCAGCAGCTTACTAGCGGGGGCTCTTGCCTATGAC. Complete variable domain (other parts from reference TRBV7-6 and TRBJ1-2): GAGVSQSPRYKVTKRGQDVALRCDPISGHVSLYWYRQALGQGPEFLTYFNYEAQQDKSGLPNDRFSAERPEGSISTLTIQRTEQRDSAMYRCASSLLAGALAYDYTFGSGTRLTVV.

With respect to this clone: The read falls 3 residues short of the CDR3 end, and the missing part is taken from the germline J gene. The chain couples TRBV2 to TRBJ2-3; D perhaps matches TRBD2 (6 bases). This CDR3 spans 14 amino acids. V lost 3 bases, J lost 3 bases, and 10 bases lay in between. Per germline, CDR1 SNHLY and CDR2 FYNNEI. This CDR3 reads CASSEVGGTDTQYF. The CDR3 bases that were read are TGTGCCAGCAGTGAGGTAGGAGGGACAGATACG.

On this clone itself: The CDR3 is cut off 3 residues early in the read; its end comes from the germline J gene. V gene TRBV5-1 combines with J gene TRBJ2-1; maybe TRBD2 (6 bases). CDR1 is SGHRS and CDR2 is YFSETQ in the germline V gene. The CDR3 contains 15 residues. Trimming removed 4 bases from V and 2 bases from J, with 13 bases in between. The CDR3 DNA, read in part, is TGCGCCAGCAGCGACGCGGGGAACGCCTACAATGAG. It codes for CASSDAGNAYNE. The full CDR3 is CASSDAGNAYNEQFF.

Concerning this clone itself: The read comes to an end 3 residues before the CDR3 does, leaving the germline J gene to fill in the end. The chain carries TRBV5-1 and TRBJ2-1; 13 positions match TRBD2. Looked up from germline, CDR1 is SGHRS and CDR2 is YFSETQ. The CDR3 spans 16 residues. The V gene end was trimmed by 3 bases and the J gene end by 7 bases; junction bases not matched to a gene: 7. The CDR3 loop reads CASSSPGGLAGNEQFF. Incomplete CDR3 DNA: TGCGCCAGCAGCTCTCCGGGGGGACTAGCGGGAAATGAG.

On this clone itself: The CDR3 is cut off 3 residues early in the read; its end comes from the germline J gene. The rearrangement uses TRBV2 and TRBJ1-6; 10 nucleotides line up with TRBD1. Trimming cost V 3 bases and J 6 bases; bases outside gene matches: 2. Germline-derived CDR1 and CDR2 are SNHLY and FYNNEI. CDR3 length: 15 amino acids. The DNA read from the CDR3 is TGTGCCAGCAGTGAGGGGGACAGGGGTAATTCACCC. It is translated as CASSEGDRGNSP. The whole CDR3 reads CASSEGDRGNSPLHF.

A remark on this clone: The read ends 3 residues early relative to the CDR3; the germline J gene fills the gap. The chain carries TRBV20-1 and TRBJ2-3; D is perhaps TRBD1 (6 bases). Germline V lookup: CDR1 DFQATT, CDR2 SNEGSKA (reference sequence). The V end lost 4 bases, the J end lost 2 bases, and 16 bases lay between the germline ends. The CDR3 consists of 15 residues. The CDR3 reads CSATKPGTYTDTQYF. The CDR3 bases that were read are TGCAGTGCTACCAAACCCGGGACATACACAGATACG.